This T cell receptor beta chain was captured in a study of cytomegalovirus exposure and HLA in healthy donors. Overall study findings and caveats: Per published reports, the classifier diagnosed cytomegalovirus status with high specificity and sensitivity. The authors enumerated 180 or so TCR beta chains as linked to cytomegalovirus.

The PCR ran on 60 Vbeta and 13 Jbeta primers. TCRdb keeps only in-frame clones here, not all; method: immunoSEQ multiplex PCR. The repertoire holds 80,000 to 95,000 clones, with roughly 67% as singletons. Donors consisted of healthy bone marrow donors. Comment on this clone: The antigen remains unidentified.

The sequence was obtained from a human donor in good health. Sequencing input: PBMCs.

The CDR3: CASSLSIAGDNEQFF. In DNA form, the CDR3 reads TGTGCCAGCAGCTTATCAATAGCGGGGGACAATGAGCAGTTCTTC. The gene calls are TRBV7-2 and TRBJ2-1; 9 nucleotides align to TRBD2. V dropped 2 bases and J dropped 5; count of bases not matched to a gene: 4. The germline V gene encodes CDR1 SGHTA and CDR2 FQGNSA. The CDR3 totals 15 residues.